This T cell receptor beta chain is drawn from a study of chemoradiotherapy in HPV16-positive cancers. Looked up from germline, CDR1 is SEHNR and CDR2 is FQNEAQ (reference sequence). CDR3 size: 15 residues. V lost 4 bases and J 4 bases, leaving 16 bases between the germline ends. Only in-frame clones appear in the TCRdb table, and some are missing; sequencing was by immunoSEQ multiplex PCR. This table holds several thousand clones, 75% to 85% found once. The source of this sequence is a human donor with HPV-associated anogenital cancer. The material was tumor tissue, obtained from a patient who underwent chemoradiotherapy. The chain combines TRBV7-9 with TRBJ1-2, with D uncertain. CDR3 sequence (DNA): TGTGCCAGCAGCTCCACTACCAGGCCCCTCTATGGCTACACCTTC. Amino acid sequence: CASSSTTRPLYGYTF.